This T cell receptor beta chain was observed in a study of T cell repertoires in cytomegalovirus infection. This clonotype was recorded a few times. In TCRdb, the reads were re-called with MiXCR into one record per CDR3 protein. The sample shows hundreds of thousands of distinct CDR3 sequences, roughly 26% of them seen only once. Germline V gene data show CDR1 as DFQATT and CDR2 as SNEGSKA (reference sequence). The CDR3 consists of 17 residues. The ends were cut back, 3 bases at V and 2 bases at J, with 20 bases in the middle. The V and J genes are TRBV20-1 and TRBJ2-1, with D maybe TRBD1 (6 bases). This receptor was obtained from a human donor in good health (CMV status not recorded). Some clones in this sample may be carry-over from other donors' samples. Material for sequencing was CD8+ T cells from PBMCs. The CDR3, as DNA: TGCAGTGCTAGTTTTCTATCGACAGGCAGAACCTACAATGAGCAGTTCTTC. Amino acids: CSASFLSTGRTYNEQFF.